This T cell receptor (beta chain) was retrieved from a study of control samples from healthy donors and cancer patients. The CDR3 consists of 15 residues. Trimming cost V 5 bases and J 2 bases, with 15 bases left between them. CDR1 is MNHEY, CDR2 SVGEGT, per germline. This table comes from immunoSEQ multiplex PCR, and its TCRdb copy is limited to in-frame clones, with some not included. Of roughly 80,000 clones detected, about 87% appear once; the ten largest clones hold under 2.5%. This receptor was identified in an older woman with head and neck cancer. The V call is TRBV6-2 or TRBV6-3, the J call TRBJ2-5, with D tentatively TRBD1 (6 bases). Sequenced sample: PBMCs. CDR3 in amino acids: CASSTAGTRQETQYF. DNA for the CDR3: TGTGCCAGCAGTACCGCCGGGACACGTCAAGAGACCCAGTACTTC.